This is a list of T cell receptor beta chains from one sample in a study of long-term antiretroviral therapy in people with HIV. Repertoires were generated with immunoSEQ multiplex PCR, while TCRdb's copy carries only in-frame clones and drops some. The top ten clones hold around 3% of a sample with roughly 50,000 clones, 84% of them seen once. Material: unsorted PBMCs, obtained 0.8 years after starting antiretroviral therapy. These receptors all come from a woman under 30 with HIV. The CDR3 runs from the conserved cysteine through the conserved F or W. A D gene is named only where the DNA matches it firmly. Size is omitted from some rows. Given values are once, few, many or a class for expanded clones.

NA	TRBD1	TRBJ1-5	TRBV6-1	TGTGCCAGCCAAACAGGGGAATTTATCAATCAGCCCCAGCATTTT	CASQTGEFINQPQHF
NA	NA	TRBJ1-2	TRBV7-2	TGTGCCAGCAGCCTCGACATCTGGGGGGAGGCCTATGGCTACACCTTC	CASSLDIWGEAYGYTF
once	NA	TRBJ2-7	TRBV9	TGTGCCAGCAGTCCCGACAGCCTGAGCTCCTACGAGCAGTACTTC	CASSPDSLSSYEQYF
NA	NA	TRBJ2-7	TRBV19	TGTGCCAGTAGTAGAGGGGGGGCTCTCTACGAGCAGTACTTC	CASSRGGALYEQYF
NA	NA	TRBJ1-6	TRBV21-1	TGTGCCAGCAACGATGGGACCAAACCCCTCCACTTT	CASNDGTKPLHF
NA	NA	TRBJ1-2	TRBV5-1	TGCGCCAGCAGCTTGAGAGGGGGAGACTCGAACGGTGGCTACACCTTC	CASSLRGGDSNGGYTF
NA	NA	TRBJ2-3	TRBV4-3	TGCGCCAGCAGCCCCGTATCGACCTCGGGCGGGGATACGCAGTATTTT	CASSPVSTSGGDTQYF
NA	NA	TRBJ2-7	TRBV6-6	TGTGCCAGCAGTTACCCGGACAAAGGGTACGAGCAGTACTTC	CASSYPDKGYEQYF
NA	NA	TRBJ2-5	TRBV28	TGTGCCAGCAGTTATAACTGGGACGGAGTTGCGGATCAAGAGACCCAGTACTTC	CASSYNWDGVADQETQYF
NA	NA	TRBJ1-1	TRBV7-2	TGTGCCAGCAGCGTAACACTATTGAGGGGGAACACTGAAGCTTTCTTT	CASSVTLLRGNTEAFF
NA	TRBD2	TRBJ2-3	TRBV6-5	TGTGCCAGCAGCCCTACTAGCGGGAGTCAAGATACGCAGTATTTT	CASSPTSGSQDTQYF
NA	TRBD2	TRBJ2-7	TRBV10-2	TGCGCCAGCAGTGAAACCGGGGGACTAGTCTACGAGCAGTACTTC	CASSETGGLVYEQYF
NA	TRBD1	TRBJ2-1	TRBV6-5	TGTGCCAGCAGTTACTCCAGGGGGCTCGTAAATGAGCAGTTCTTC	CASSYSRGLVNEQFF
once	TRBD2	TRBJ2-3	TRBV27	TGTGCCAGCAGTTTACGACCTGGACTAGCGGGAGTGGTTGGTGGCACAGATACGCAGTATTTT	CASSLRPGLAGVVGGTDTQYF
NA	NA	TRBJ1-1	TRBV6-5	TGTGCCAGCAGTTACGCACCCGTGAACACTGAAGCTTTCTTT	CASSYAPVNTEAFF
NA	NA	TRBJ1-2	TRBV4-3	TGCGCCAGCAGCCAAGATGGGGCAGGATCGGATGGCTACACCTTC	CASSQDGAGSDGYTF
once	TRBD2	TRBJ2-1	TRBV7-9	TGTGCCAGCAGTACTAGCGGGAGTGTCTATGAGCAGTTCTTC	CASSTSGSVYEQFF